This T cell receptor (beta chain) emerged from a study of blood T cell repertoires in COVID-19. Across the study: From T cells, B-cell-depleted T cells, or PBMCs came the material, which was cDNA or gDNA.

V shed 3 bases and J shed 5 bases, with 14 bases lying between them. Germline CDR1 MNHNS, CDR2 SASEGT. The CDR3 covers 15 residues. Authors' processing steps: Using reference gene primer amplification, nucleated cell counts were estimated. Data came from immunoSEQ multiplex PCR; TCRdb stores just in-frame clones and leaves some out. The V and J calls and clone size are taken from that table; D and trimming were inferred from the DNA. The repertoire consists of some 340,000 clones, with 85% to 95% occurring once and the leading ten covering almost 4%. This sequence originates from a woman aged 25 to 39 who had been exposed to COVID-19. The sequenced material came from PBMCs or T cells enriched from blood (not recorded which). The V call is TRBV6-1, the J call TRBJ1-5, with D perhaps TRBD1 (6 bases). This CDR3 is CASSEGRGSYQPQHF. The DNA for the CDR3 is TGTGCCAGCAGTGAGGGGAGGGGGTCCTATCAGCCCCAGCATTTT.